This T cell receptor (beta chain) was documented in a study of OX40 agonist ivuxolimab in advanced cancers. The overall study: Every patient in dose escalation had hepatocellular carcinoma, melanoma, renal cell or head and neck cancer.

Some clones are missing from TCRdb's copy, which holds only in-frame ones; the method was immunoSEQ multiplex PCR. This sample carries 85,000 to 100,000 clones, approximately 85% of them seen once, and the ten largest clones take about 3.8%. Here the sequenced sample was CD4+ or CD8+ T cells sorted from blood, taken in a trial of the OX40 agonist ivuxolimab. This sequence originates from an adult with an advanced solid tumor such as melanoma, head and neck, liver or kidney cancer.

The CDR3 nucleotides are TGTGCCAGCAGCCCCAGATCTTCTAGCACAGATACGCAGTATTTT. Encoded protein: CASSPRSSSTDTQYF. The J gene is TRBJ2-3, the V gene TRBV9; D not certain. There are 15 residues in the CDR3. V dropped 4 bases and J dropped 0 bases, with 12 bases sitting between them. Germline CDR1 and CDR2: SGDLS and YYNGEE.